This TCR beta chain derives from a study of T cells in Graves' hyperthyroidism and ophthalmopathy. Study in general: Peripheral blood samples were taken at initial diagnosis, prior to any treatment.

Germline CDR1 and CDR2: ENHRY and SYGVKD. V gave up 3 bases and J gave up 6 bases; unmatched junction bases: 9. The CDR3 length is 15 residues. Patients aged 18 to 65 with hyperthyroidism were newly diagnosed, with duration under 2 months. First hyperthyroidism diagnosis is when the blood sample was obtained, before any ophthalmopathy symptoms. RNA transcripts gave rise to amplified TCR beta CDR3 regions. The HTBI primer set served for first-round RT-PCR of the TCR CDR3. TCRdb processed the multiplex PCR reads anew with MiXCR; each CDR3 protein has one entry. Among some 270,000 distinct CDR3 sequences listed, 13% were seen once.

Sequenced: blood. The chain has TRBV10-3 and TRBJ2-3, with 7 bases lining up with TRBD2. The source is a woman aged 30 to 39 with Graves' hyperthyroidism that later progressed to Graves' ophthalmopathy. CDR3 in DNA: TGTGCCATCAGTGAAAGCGGGAACTCAGTGGATACGCAGTATTTT. Residues: CAISESGNSVDTQYF.